These 31 T cell receptor beta chains originate from one sample sequenced in a study of identical twins. TCRdb reprocessed the 5' RACE reads with MiXCR, giving one entry per CDR3 protein. In the table there are around 95,000 distinct CDR3 sequences, around 5.5% of which are singletons. Sequencing was performed on memory T cells sorted from blood. The receptors originated from a woman aged 45-60 years in good health.

This clonotype was detected ten times or more. V and J are TRBV12-3 or TRBV12-4 and TRBJ2-2; TRBD1 or TRBD2 may be the D gene (5 bases each). The CDR3 has 14 residues. Between the trimmed V and J ends, which lost 8 bases and 5 bases, there was a span of 15 bases. This CDR3 reads CASSTGTVTGELFF. CDR3 in DNA: TGTGCCAGCTCGACTGGGACCGTTACCGGGGAGCTGTTTTTT.

This clonotype was seen only a few times. This rearrangement joins TRBV19 to TRBJ2-4; D may be TRBD1 (5 bases). Trimming took off 6 bases at V and 2 bases at J, with 20 bases between the two ends. Germline V CDR1 and CDR2: LNHDA, SQIVND (reference sequence). CDR3 length: 17 residues. CDR3 amino acids: CASSRFGRRASKNIQYF. CDR3 nucleotides: TGTGCCAGTAGCCGCTTCGGGCGCAGGGCCTCCAAAAACATTCAGTACTTC. The complete variable domain, with remaining parts taken from reference TRBV19 and TRBJ2-4, reads DGGITQSPKYLFRKEGQNVTLSCEQNLNHDAMYWYRQDPGQGLRLIYYSQIVNDFQKGDIAEGYSVSREKKESFPLTVTSAQKNPTAFYLCASSRFGRRASKNIQYFGAGTRLSVL.

This clonotype was seen at least ten times. J is TRBJ2-2 and V is TRBV6-6; D gene ambiguous. The CDR3 is 14 residues long. Germline V gene sequence: CDR1 MNHNY, CDR2 SVGAGI (reference sequence). V was cut by 1 base and J by 4 bases, with 7 bases left in between. This chain's CDR3 is CASSYFKGTGELFF. The CDR3 bases are TGTGCCAGCAGTTACTTTAAGGGCACCGGGGAGCTGTTTTTT.

This clonotype was picked up many times. This sequence joins TRBV6-6 and TRBJ2-3; maybe TRBD1 (6 bases). V was shortened by 7 bases and J by 5 bases, with 16 bases between the two germline ends. Germline-derived CDR1 and CDR2 are MNHNY and SVGAGI (reference sequence). The CDR3 runs 14 residues. CDR3 sequence reads: CASTTPGARDTQYF. CDR3 coding DNA: TGTGCCAGCACTACGCCAGGGGCTCGAGATACGCAGTATTTT.

CDR3 in amino acids: CASSLDGSSGRTGANVLTF. CDR3 sequence (DNA): TGCGCCAGCAGCTTGGATGGGAGTAGCGGGAGAACAGGGGCCAACGTCCTGACTTTC. The J gene is TRBJ2-6, the V gene TRBV5-1; 9 bases are shared with TRBD2. V gave up 0 bases and J gave up 4 bases; unmatched junction bases: 11. This CDR3 comprises 19 residues. Germline lookup yields CDR1 SGHRS and CDR2 YFSETQ. Full variable domain (rest looked up from reference TRBV5-1 and TRBJ2-6): KAGVTQTPRYLIKTRGQQVTLSCSPISGHRSVSWYQQTPGQGLQFLFEYFSETQRNKGNFPGRFSGRQFSNSRSEMNVSTLELGDSALYLCASSLDGSSGRTGANVLTFGAGSRLTVL.

This clonotype showed up many times. V and J are TRBV5-1 and TRBJ2-1; D may be TRBD2 (5 bases). This CDR3 is built from 15 residues. Trimming cost V 0 bases and J 3 bases, with 10 bases left between them. CDR1 is SGHRS and CDR2 is YFSETQ in the germline V gene. The CDR3 spells CASSLGTLYYNEQFF. In nucleotides, the CDR3 is TGCGCCAGCAGCTTGGGGACTCTCTACTACAATGAGCAGTTCTTC.

Of note for this clonotype: A much larger clone differs from this one at a single base, so this may be a read error. The CDR3 DNA is TGCTCCAGCAGCTTGACTGGGGGCGAAAAACTGTTTTTT. Encoded protein: CSSSLTGGEKLFF. V usage is TRBV5-1 and J usage is TRBJ1-4; tentative D call: TRBD1 (6 bases). Looked up from germline, CDR1 is SGHRS and CDR2 is YFSETQ. This CDR3 spans 13 amino acids.

This clonotype was recorded at least ten times. In nucleotides, the CDR3 is TGTGCCAGCAGCCTAGGGACAGACTACGAGCAGTACTTC. It codes for CASSLGTDYEQYF. The chain links TRBV25-1 to TRBJ2-7; TRBD1 matches at 7 bases. Per germline, CDR1 MGHDK and CDR2 SYGVNS. Losses at the gene ends were 6 bases for V and 3 bases for J; bases not matched to a gene: 5. CDR3 size: 13 residues.

In its sample, this clonotype was seen many times. The CDR3: CASSRTGLANIQYF. In DNA, the CDR3 is TGTGCCAGCAGTCGGACAGGGTTGGCAAACATTCAGTACTTC. This chain joins TRBV27 and TRBJ2-4, with TRBD1 matching 8 bases. Germline V gene data show CDR1 as MNHEY and CDR2 as SMNVEV (reference sequence). The junction had 6 bases not matched to a gene; V was cut back by 5 bases and J by 6 bases. This CDR3 has 14 amino acids.

The sample holds many counts of this clonotype. This chain connects TRBV20-1 to TRBJ1-5; 9 nucleotides agree with TRBD1. The CDR3 totals 12 residues. After removal of 6 bases from V and 7 bases from J, the junction contained 4 bases not matched to a gene. Germline V lookup: CDR1 DFQATT, CDR2 SNEGSKA (reference sequence). CDR3 coding DNA: TGCAGTGCAAACAGGGGGCTACAGCCCCAGCATTTT. Its translation: CSANRGLQPQHF.

This clonotype was seen repeatedly, ten times or more. The chain uses TRBV7-9 and TRBJ2-3; TRBD1 agrees at 10 bases. The junction had 11 bases not matched to a gene; V was cut back by 5 bases and J by 6 bases. This CDR3 comprises 16 residues. The germline V gene encodes CDR1 SEHNR and CDR2 FQNEAQ (reference sequence). In nucleotides, the CDR3 is TGTGCCAGCAGCCCCAGGACAGGGGGTCCACGGGATACGCAGTATTTT. Protein sequence: CASSPRTGGPRDTQYF.

This clonotype was seen many times. The chain uses TRBV7-2 and TRBJ2-3, with D maybe TRBD2 (6 bases). The ends were cut back, 0 bases at V and 2 bases at J, with 9 bases in the middle. The CDR3 contains 15 residues. Looked up from germline, CDR1 is SGHTA and CDR2 is FQGNSA. DNA of the CDR3: TGTGCCAGCAGCTTAGCCGGGGACTCCACAGATACGCAGTATTTT. As protein: CASSLAGDSTDTQYF.

This clonotype was picked up many times. The chain has TRBV25-1 and TRBJ2-5, with D possibly matching TRBD2 (5 bases). CDR3 length: 14 amino acids. Germline V gene sequence: CDR1 MGHDK, CDR2 SYGVNS. V was shortened by 2 bases and J by 5 bases, with 12 bases between the two germline ends. CDR3 nucleotide sequence: TGTGCCAGCAGTGAAATCGGGGAGCAGGAGACCCAGTACTTC. Protein product: CASSEIGEQETQYF.

This clonotype was recorded at least ten times. The genes are TRBV6-1 and TRBJ1-3; D is undetermined. The CDR3 loop spans 16 amino acids. The germline CDR1 and CDR2 sequences are MNHNS and SASEGT. V was cut by 2 bases and J by 3 bases, with 14 bases left in between. CDR3 in amino acids: CASSETHIAGGNTIYF. Here the CDR3 DNA reads TGTGCCAGCAGTGAAACCCACATTGCAGGTGGAAACACCATATATTTT.

Here the CDR3 reads CASSEADWGQSYTF. In nucleotides, the CDR3 is TGTGCCAGCAGTGAAGCGGATTGGGGACAAAGCTACACCTTC. The V call is TRBV6-1, the J call TRBJ1-2; TRBD1 is a possible D gene (6 bases). Germline V lookup: CDR1 MNHNS, CDR2 SASEGT. V lost 0 bases and J 9 bases, leaving 14 bases between the germline ends. The CDR3 loop spans 14 amino acids.

This clonotype was seen a few times. The chain links TRBV2 to TRBJ2-3; D is uncertain. Trimming cost V 1 base and J 0 bases, with 11 bases left between them. The length of the CDR3 is 16 residues. Germline V gene data show CDR1 as SNHLY and CDR2 as FYNNEI. DNA for the CDR3: TGTGCCAGCAGTGAAGGTTCTTACAGAAGCACAGATACGCAGTATTTT. Encoded protein: CASSEGSYRSTDTQYF.

This clonotype was counted at least ten times. V gene TRBV7-9 combines with J gene TRBJ1-1, with D possibly matching TRBD1 (5 bases). This CDR3 is built from 14 residues. The germline gives CDR1 SEHNR, CDR2 FQNEAQ (reference sequence). Trimming cost V 5 bases and J 2 bases, with 12 bases left between them. DNA of the CDR3: TGTGCCAGCAGCCCAGCGGGACCCAACACTGAAGCTTTCTTT. This codes for CASSPAGPNTEAFF.

This clonotype showed up many times. J is TRBJ2-5 and V is TRBV19, with D perhaps TRBD1 (6 bases). The length of the CDR3 is 12 residues. The V and J ends lost 8 bases and 5 bases respectively, with 12 bases between them. CDR1 and CDR2 (germline): LNHDA, SQIVND (reference sequence). CDR3 DNA: TGTGCCAGTGGGGGCGTTTCTGAGACCCAGTACTTC. This translates into CASGGVSETQYF.

This clonotype has ten or more counts. The chain is built from TRBV18 and TRBJ1-4, with D unresolved. The CDR3 length is 14 residues. Trimming shortened V by 6 bases and J by 6 bases, and 14 bases separated the two germline ends. Germline values: CDR1 KGHSH, CDR2 LQKENI. The CDR3 coding sequence is TGTGCCAGCTCCCTGGCGCCATGGGATGAAAAACTGTTTTTT. This translates into CASSLAPWDEKLFF.

There are many counts of this clonotype. The chain carries TRBV5-1 and TRBJ2-1; no clear D. In germline, CDR1 is SGHRS, CDR2 YFSETQ. Trimming removed 0 bases from V and 7 bases from J, with 14 bases in between. The CDR3 is made up of 15 amino acids. Written as DNA, the CDR3 is TGCGCCAGCAGCTTGGGGGATCGTAGCAGGAATGAGCAGTTCTTC. This sequence encodes CASSLGDRSRNEQFF.

This clonotype was recorded a few times. The chain carries TRBV5-1 and TRBJ2-3; maybe TRBD2 (6 bases). V was cut by 5 bases and J by 1 base, with 17 bases left in between. Germline V lookup: CDR1 SGHRS, CDR2 YFSETQ. The CDR3 runs 16 residues. The DNA of the CDR3 is TGCGCCAGCAGACTACTGAGGGAGGCACGCACAGATACGCAGTATTTT. Translated, it gives CASRLLREARTDTQYF.

This clonotype was found many times. The gene calls are TRBV2 and TRBJ2-7, with D unresolved. The germline V and J ends were trimmed by 1 base and 4 bases, with 5 bases remaining between them. The germline V gene encodes CDR1 SNHLY and CDR2 FYNNEI. This CDR3 is 12 amino acids long. CDR3 sequence reads: CASSEDLYEQYV. CDR3 in DNA: TGTGCCAGCAGTGAAGACCTATACGAGCAGTACGTC.

This clonotype was seen more than once but under ten times. The chain links TRBV12-3 or TRBV12-4 to TRBJ1-5; D perhaps matches TRBD1 (6 bases). The length of the CDR3 is 14 residues. The V end was cut by 6 bases, the J end by 1 base, with 10 bases between. CDR3 region: CASRLTGSNQPQHF. The CDR3 DNA is TGTGCCAGCAGGTTAACAGGGAGCAATCAGCCCCAGCATTTT.

At least ten counts were recorded for this clonotype. V usage is TRBV7-9 and J usage is TRBJ1-1, with D perhaps TRBD1 (5 bases). Looked up from germline, CDR1 is SEHNR and CDR2 is FQNEAQ (reference sequence). Trimming cost V 5 bases and J 2 bases, with 15 bases left between them. The CDR3 runs 15 residues. The CDR3: CASSSRVWLNTEAFF. CDR3 sequence (DNA): TGTGCCAGCAGCAGCAGGGTATGGTTAAACACTGAAGCTTTCTTT.

On this clonotype: A clone one base away is much larger, so this may be a read error. The chain uses TRBV9 and TRBJ2-3; D is unclear. CDR1 SGDLS and CDR2 YYNGEE come from the germline V gene. This CDR3 is built from 14 residues. V lost 4 bases and J lost 3, with 12 bases in between. This CDR3 is CASSLHARTDTQYF. CDR3 coding DNA: TGTGCCAGCAGCCTCCACGCGAGAACAGATACGCAGTATTTT.

This clonotype was recorded at least ten times. The rearrangement links TRBV3-1 to TRBJ2-6, with D tentatively TRBD1 or TRBD2 (5 bases each). This CDR3 spans 17 amino acids. Trimming took 7 bases from V and 0 from J, leaving 16 bases between them. CDR1 and CDR2 (germline): LGHDT, YNNKEL (reference sequence). The CDR3 DNA reads TGTGCCAGCACCATAGGGACGCACGGCTCTGGGGCCAACGTCCTGACTTTC. Its protein product is CASTIGTHGSGANVLTF.

The rearrangement joins TRBV12-3 or TRBV12-4 to TRBJ1-3; D may be TRBD1 (6 bases). Trimming shortened V by 4 bases and J by 3 bases, and 13 bases separated the two germline ends. The CDR3 is 15 residues long. In nucleotides, the CDR3 is TGTGCCAGCAGTTCGACGGACAGTCTTGGAAACACCATATATTTT. It translates to CASSSTDSLGNTIYF.

This chain joins TRBV6-5 and TRBJ1-2, with unresolved D. The CDR3 loop spans 13 amino acids. Germline assignment: CDR1 MNHEY and CDR2 SVGAGI. V lost 0 bases and J lost 7, with 9 bases in between. CDR3 amino acids: CASSYSGAGGYTF. Here the CDR3 DNA reads TGTGCCAGCAGTTACTCCGGTGCGGGTGGCTACACCTTC.

This clonotype was picked up many times. The rearrangement links TRBV20-1 to TRBJ2-7; 10 bases fit TRBD2. Germline CDR1 reads DFQATT; CDR2 reads SNEGSKA (reference sequence). This CDR3 has 14 residues. Unmatched junction bases numbered 5, after V lost 6 bases and J lost 0 bases. The CDR3: CSALTSGNSYEQYV. The DNA for the CDR3 is TGCAGTGCCCTCACTAGCGGGAACTCCTACGAGCAGTACGTC.

This clonotype was detected many times. The gene calls are TRBV12-3 or TRBV12-4 and TRBJ2-3; TRBD1 might be the D (5 bases). This CDR3 has 12 residues. Trimming pared 5 bases from V and 4 bases from J, leaving 7 bases between. Here the CDR3 reads CASSLTADTQYF. CDR3 bases: TGTGCCAGCAGTCTGACAGCAGATACGCAGTATTTT.

J is TRBJ2-1 and V is TRBV12-3 or TRBV12-4; 11 positions match TRBD2. V lost 5 bases, J lost 8 bases, and 8 bases stayed unmatched. The CDR3 extends over 15 amino acids. The CDR3 nucleotides read TGTGCCAGCAGTCCCGGGACTAGCGGCCACTATGAGCAGTTCTTC. Protein sequence: CASSPGTSGHYEQFF.